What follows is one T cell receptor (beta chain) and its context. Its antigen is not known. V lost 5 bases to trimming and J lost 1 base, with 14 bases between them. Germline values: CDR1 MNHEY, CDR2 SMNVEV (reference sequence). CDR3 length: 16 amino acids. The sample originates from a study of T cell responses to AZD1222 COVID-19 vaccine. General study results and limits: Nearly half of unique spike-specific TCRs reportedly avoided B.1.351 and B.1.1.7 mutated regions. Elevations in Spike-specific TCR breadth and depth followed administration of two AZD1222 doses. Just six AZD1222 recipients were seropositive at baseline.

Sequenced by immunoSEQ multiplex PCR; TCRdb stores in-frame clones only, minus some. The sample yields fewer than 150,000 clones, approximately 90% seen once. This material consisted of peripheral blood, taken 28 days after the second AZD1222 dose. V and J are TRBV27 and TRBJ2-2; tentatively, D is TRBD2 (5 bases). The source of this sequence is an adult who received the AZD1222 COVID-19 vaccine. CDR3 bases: TGTGCCAGCAGTACGAGTCGGAGGCTGAACACCGGGGAGCTGTTTTTT. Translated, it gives CASSTSRRLNTGELFF.